This TCR beta chain originates from a study of blood T cell repertoires in COVID-19. Produced via immunoSEQ multiplex PCR; TCRdb's table is partial and in-frame only. The sample includes some 130,000 clones, nearly 70% of them seen just once. This clone was counted only a few times. V lost 3 bases and J lost 4, with 7 bases in between. Germline CDR1 reads SGDLS; CDR2 reads YYNGEE. This CDR3 spans 13 amino acids. The sequenced material came from peripheral blood. The chain has TRBV9 and TRBJ2-2; D is ambiguous. This receptor was identified in a woman in her 70s with acute or convalescent COVID-19. The CDR3 loop is CASSAPGTGELFF. The CDR3 DNA sequence: TGTGCCAGCAGCGCCCCGGGCACCGGGGAGCTGTTTTTT.